This record concerns one T cell receptor (beta chain) sequence. Its antigen is unknown. The data originate from a study of early T cells in non-severe SARS-CoV-2 infection. Study at large: Chains from this unsorted whole-blood bulk RNA could not be paired.

Unique molecular identifiers tagged individual cDNA molecules. One entry per CDR3 protein results from TCRdb running MiXCR on the 5' RACE reads. The sample lists tens of thousands of distinct CDR3 sequences; over 11% were seen once. Findings of the study overall: VDJdb matching, biased toward anti-spike CD8 responses, missed private and CD4 specificities.

With V trimmed by 5 bases and J by 7 bases, 11 bases remained unmatched. CDR1 is MNHEY and CDR2 is SVGEGT in the germline V gene. The CDR3 runs to 14 residues. The source is an adult who was a healthcare worker with PCR-confirmed SARS-CoV-2 infection or an uninfected control (not recorded which). The chain combines TRBV6-2 or TRBV6-3 with TRBJ2-7; 7 bases agree with TRBD2. Sequenced sample: whole blood. The CDR3 sequence: CASSPGGFNLEQYF. CDR3 sequence (DNA): TGTGCCAGCAGTCCGGGGGGATTTAATCTTGAGCAGTACTTC.